This TCR beta chain appears in the sequencing data of a study of blood T cells in healthy people across ages. For the second PCR, which ran for about 6 to 11 cycles, a sample-barcoded 5' primer and a J-beta primer mix were used. Through a template-switch adaptor with 12 random nucleotides, each cDNA molecule received a tag. One entry per CDR3 protein results from TCRdb running MiXCR on the 5' RACE reads. The sample lists over 1,200,000 distinct CDR3 sequences; around 55% were seen once. Samples had at least 7 million PBMCs isolated from them. General study points: It was not known whether donors were CMV positive (a possible confounder of expanded clonotype changes). Per million T cells, TCR beta diversity dropped about linearly as age rose.

Germline V gene lookup returns CDR1 MGHDK and CDR2 SYGVNS. V shed 5 bases and J shed 4 bases, with 11 bases lying between them. The CDR3 totals 13 residues. Note on this clonotype: The antigen remains undetermined.

V gene TRBV25-1 combines with J gene TRBJ1-2; a possible D gene is TRBD1 (6 bases). Material: blood. The receptor's source is a man aged 18 to 30 in good health. The CDR3 DNA is TGTGCCAGCAGTAGGGGGAGCGTCTATGGCTACACCTTC. It yields the protein CASSRGSVYGYTF.